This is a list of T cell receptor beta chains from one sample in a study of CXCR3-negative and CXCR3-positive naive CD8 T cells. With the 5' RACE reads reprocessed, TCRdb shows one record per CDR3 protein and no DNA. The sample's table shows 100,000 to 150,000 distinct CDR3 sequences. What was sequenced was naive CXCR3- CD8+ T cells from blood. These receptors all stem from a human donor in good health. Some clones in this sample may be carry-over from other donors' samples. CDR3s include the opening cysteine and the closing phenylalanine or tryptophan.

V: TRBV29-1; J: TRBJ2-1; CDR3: CSVYRAGEANEQFF
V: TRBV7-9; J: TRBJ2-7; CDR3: CASSAYYEQYF
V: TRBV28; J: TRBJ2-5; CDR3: CASSLIRDRDAFETQYF
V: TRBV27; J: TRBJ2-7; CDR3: CASSFGQDYEQYF
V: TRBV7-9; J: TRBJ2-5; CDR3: CASSFPSQETQYF
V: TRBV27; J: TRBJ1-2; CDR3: CASSPSVGFGYTF
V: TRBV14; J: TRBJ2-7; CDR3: CASSQGISGSRTYF
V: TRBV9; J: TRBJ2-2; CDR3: CASMLETGELFF
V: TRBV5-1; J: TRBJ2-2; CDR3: CASSLLAANTGELFF
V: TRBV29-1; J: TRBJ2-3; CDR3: CSVLGQGVTDTQYF
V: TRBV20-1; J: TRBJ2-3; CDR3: CSASGLAGGDITDTQYF
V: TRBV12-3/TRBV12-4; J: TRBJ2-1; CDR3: CASSRQGLDEQFF
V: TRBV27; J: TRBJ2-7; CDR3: CASSFGRGEQYF
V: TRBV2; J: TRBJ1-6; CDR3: CASSEGTGGNSPLHF
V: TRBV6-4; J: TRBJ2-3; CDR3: CASSVAGFPDTQYF
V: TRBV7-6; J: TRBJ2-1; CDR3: CASSLAPTLAGGPASSYNEQFF
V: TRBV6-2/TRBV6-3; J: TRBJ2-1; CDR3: CASSYREEARPKFF
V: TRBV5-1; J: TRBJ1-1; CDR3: CASSLGDRLEARAFF
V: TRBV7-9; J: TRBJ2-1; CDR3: CASSSGLAGFEQFF
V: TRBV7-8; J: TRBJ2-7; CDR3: CASSQGPTYEQYF
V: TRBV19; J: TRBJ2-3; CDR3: CASRRGDTQYF
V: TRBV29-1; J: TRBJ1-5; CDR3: CSATAGNQPQHF
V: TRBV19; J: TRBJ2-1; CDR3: CASRTSGFNNEQFF
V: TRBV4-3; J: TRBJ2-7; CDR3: CASSQDLRGQATYEQYF
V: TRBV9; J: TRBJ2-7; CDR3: CASSVEDRVTYEQYF
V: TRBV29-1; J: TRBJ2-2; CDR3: CSVDSPNSRNTGELFF
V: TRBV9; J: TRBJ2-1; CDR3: CASSTGGQAYNEQFF
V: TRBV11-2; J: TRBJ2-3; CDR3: CASSTMGGGLTDTQYF